A selection of T cell receptor beta chains follows, all from one sample in a study of T cell responses to AZD1222 COVID-19 vaccine. The table came from immunoSEQ multiplex PCR; TCRdb's copy has only in-frame clones and leaves some out. The sample shows over 60,000 clones, about nine tenths of them seen only once. Sequences were derived from peripheral blood, sampled on day 0 of AZD1222 vaccination. These receptors were collected from an adult in good health. CDR3s include the opening cysteine and the closing phenylalanine or tryptophan. The order of the fields is V gene, D gene, J gene, clone size, CDR3 DNA, CDR3 protein. D genes are given only for firm matches. For some rows the clone size is stated as once, few or many, or as a class when expanded; others skip it.

TRBV2,-,TRBJ1-1,-,TGTGCCAGCAGAGGGGGACCCTGGGCTGAAGCTTTCTTT,CASRGGPWAEAFF
TRBV11-2,-,TRBJ2-3,-,TGTGCCAGCAGCTTTCGGGGGCGGGGCGATACGCAGTATTTT,CASSFRGRGDTQYF
TRBV2,-,TRBJ1-2,-,TGTGCCAGCCAGGCGACCTGGGCCAACTATGGCTACACCTTC,CASQATWANYGYTF
TRBV19,TRBD1,TRBJ1-2,-,TGTGCCAGTAGTGTTCCGCGTCTCGCAGGGGGCGGTGGCTACACCTTC,CASSVPRLAGGGGYTF
TRBV7-6,-,TRBJ2-2,-,TGTGCCAGCAGCGTACAGCCTGAAGACACCGGGGAGCTGTTTTTT,CASSVQPEDTGELFF
TRBV6-4,TRBD2,TRBJ2-1,few,TGTGCCAGCAGTGAGGGACTAGCGGGGGATGAGCAGTTCTTC,CASSEGLAGDEQFF
TRBV7-3,-,TRBJ2-3,-,TGTGCCAGCAGCTTACCCCAAAATACGCAGTATTTT,CASSLPQNTQYF
TRBV4-1,TRBD2,TRBJ2-1,-,TGCGCCAGCAGCCAAACTAGCGTCTACAATGAGCAGTTCTTC,CASSQTSVYNEQFF
TRBV7-2,TRBD2,TRBJ2-1,-,TGTGCCAGCAGCCATGCTAGCGGGCTACTCCCTGAGCAGTTCTTC,CASSHASGLLPEQFF
TRBV7-2,-,TRBJ1-1,-,TGTGCCAGCAGCTCGGGACGCCCGAACACTGAAGCTTTCTTT,CASSSGRPNTEAFF
TRBV7-7,TRBD1,TRBJ2-3,-,TGTGCTAGCAGCTTAGGGACAGGGCTCACAGATACGCAGTATTTT,CASSLGTGLTDTQYF
TRBV11-1,-,TRBJ2-7,-,TGTGCCAGCACCCTCCCAGGGTACGAGCAGTACTTC,CASTLPGYEQYF
TRBV11-3,TRBD2,TRBJ2-5,once,TGTGCCAGCAGCTTAGATCTTCGGGGGGGCTTCCTGTACCAAGAGACCCAGTACTTC,CASSLDLRGGFLYQETQYF
TRBV2,-,TRBJ2-7,-,TGTGCCAGCAGGGAGGACAGCATATACGAGCAGTACTTC,CASREDSIYEQYF
TRBV7-2,-,TRBJ1-6,-,TGTGCCAGCAGCTTATGGACCCAGGGCAATAATTCACCCCTCCACTTT,CASSLWTQGNNSPLHF
TRBV11-2,-,TRBJ2-3,once,TGTGCCAGCAGCTTAGAAACTAGGGATACGCAGTATTTT,CASSLETRDTQYF
TRBV4-2,TRBD1,TRBJ2-7,-,TGTGCCAGCAGCCAAGATCTGGACAGGGAGACCTACGAGCAGTACTTC,CASSQDLDRETYEQYF